These 16 T cell receptor beta chains were sequenced from one sample in a study of cytomegalovirus exposure and HLA in healthy donors. Researchers ran the PCR with 60 Vbeta and 13 Jbeta primers. The repertoire was sequenced with immunoSEQ multiplex PCR; TCRdb's copy has only in-frame clones and lacks some. The sample shows 100,000 to 150,000 clones, approximately 85% of them seen only once. Input material: PBMCs. The receptor source for this set is a boy younger than 18 in good health and CMV-seronegative.

The chain is built from TRBV2 and TRBJ1-5; the match to TRBD1 covers 10 bases. Germline V lookup: CDR1 SNHLY, CDR2 FYNNEI. The junction had 2 bases not matched to a gene; V was cut back by 3 bases and J by 3 bases. The CDR3 extends over 15 amino acids. CDR3 protein: CASSDGTGANQPQHF. CDR3 nucleotides: TGTGCCAGCAGTGATGGGACAGGGGCCAATCAGCCCCAGCATTTT.

This clone was picked up a small number of times. The chain has TRBV5-1 and TRBJ2-7, with TRBD1 identical over 12 bases. Germline V lookup: CDR1 SGHRS, CDR2 YFSETQ. This CDR3 has 16 residues. V was pared by 4 bases and J by 2 bases, with 7 bases of the junction left unmatched. The CDR3 bases are TGCGCCAGCAGCCGGACGAGGGACAGGGGGCCCTACGAGCAGTACTTC. Its protein is CASSRTRDRGPYEQYF.

This chain's CDR3 is CASNPLTGRRSNQPQHF. For the CDR3, the DNA is TGTGCCAGTAACCCACTGACAGGGAGAAGAAGCAATCAGCCCCAGCATTTT. This chain joins TRBV19 and TRBJ1-5, with 7 bases aligning to TRBD1. This CDR3 region has 17 residues. In germline, CDR1 is LNHDA, CDR2 SQIVND (reference sequence). Trimming took 7 bases from V and 1 from J; bases not matched to a gene: 13.

V is TRBV6-1 and J is TRBJ2-7; 10 nucleotides agree with TRBD2. This CDR3 contains 15 residues. The V and J ends lost 5 bases and 5 bases, in that order; junction bases with no gene match: 9. Germline V gives CDR1 MNHNS, CDR2 SASEGT. CDR3 residues: CASSLSGGAFDEQYF. The CDR3, as DNA: TGTGCCAGCAGTCTCAGCGGGGGGGCCTTCGACGAGCAGTACTTC.

The chain combines TRBV7-2 with TRBJ1-2; TRBD1 might be the D (5 bases). The germline V gene encodes CDR1 SGHTA and CDR2 FQGNSA. CDR3 length: 15 amino acids. With 1 base removed from V and 4 bases from J, the gap between germline ends came to 13 bases. The DNA of the CDR3 is TGTGCCAGCAGCTTAGTGGGGCAGCCATTCTATGGCTACACCTTC. Amino acid sequence: CASSLVGQPFYGYTF.

The CDR3, as DNA: TGTGCCATCAGTGAGTTCGGACTCGATACGTCCTACGAGCAGTACTTC. Protein product: CAISEFGLDTSYEQYF. This chain uses TRBV10-3 with TRBJ2-7; perhaps TRBD2 as D (5 bases). The CDR3 is 16 amino acids. Trimming shortened V by 1 base and J by 1 base, and 14 bases separated the two germline ends. Germline values: CDR1 ENHRY, CDR2 SYGVKD.

This clone came up once. The genes are TRBV18 and TRBJ1-1, with D perhaps matching TRBD1 (5 bases). The CDR3 sequence is 15 residues long. The V end was cut by 6 bases, the J end by 1 base, with 15 bases between. Germline-derived CDR1 and CDR2 are KGHSH and LQKENI. For the CDR3, the DNA is TGTGCCAGCTCGACTCAGGGCGCCGGGAACACTGAAGCTTTCTTT. Its protein is CASSTQGAGNTEAFF.

J is TRBJ2-1 and V is TRBV5-4, with 8 bases aligning to TRBD2. Germline V gene sequence: CDR1 SGHNT, CDR2 YYREEE (reference sequence). V shed 0 bases, J shed 10 bases, and the junction held 6 bases outside the gene matches. This CDR3 is built from 14 residues. CDR3 coding DNA: TGTGCCAGCAGCTTGGAAGCGGGGGTGACGGAGCAGTTCTTC. Translating it yields CASSLEAGVTEQFF.

The chain has TRBV27 and TRBJ2-7, with 9 positions matching TRBD1. The CDR3 has 17 residues. The J segment lost 0 bases and the V segment lost 2 bases, leaving 8 bases of the junction unmatched. The V gene's germline CDR1 is MNHEY and CDR2 SMNVEV (reference sequence). This chain's CDR3 is CASSLRTGGSLSYEQYF. The CDR3 DNA sequence: TGTGCCAGCAGTTTAAGAACAGGGGGCTCCCTCTCCTACGAGCAGTACTTC.

CDR3 protein: CASSFRNTGLGNEKLFF. The CDR3 DNA sequence: TGTGCCAGCAGTTTTAGGAACACAGGGCTGGGTAATGAAAAACTGTTTTTT. This chain connects TRBV27 to TRBJ1-4; weak D call: TRBD1 (6 bases). CDR1 and CDR2 from the germline V gene are MNHEY and SMNVEV (reference sequence). Trimming removed 3 bases at V and 4 bases at J, with 18 bases between. The CDR3 spans 17 residues.

The genes are TRBV12-5 and TRBJ1-2, with TRBD1 matching 7 bases. Germline CDR1 is LGHNT and CDR2 is FRNRAP. The J segment lost 7 bases and the V segment lost 0 bases, leaving 2 bases of the junction unmatched. The CDR3 is 13 residues long. The CDR3 nucleotides are TGTGCTAGTGGTTTGGTACAGGGGTTTGGCTACACCTTC. Translating gives CASGLVQGFGYTF.

This clone was counted between two and nine times. This rearrangement joins TRBV5-1 to TRBJ1-1; D not resolved. CDR3 length: 13 residues. V lost 1 base to trimming and J lost 3 bases, with 7 bases between them. Looked up from germline, CDR1 is SGHRS and CDR2 is YFSETQ. CDR3 in amino acids: CASSLRRDTEAFF. The DNA for the CDR3 is TGCGCCAGCAGCTTGAGGAGGGACACTGAAGCTTTCTTT.

This chain links TRBV10-3 with TRBJ1-4; no reliable D call. This CDR3 is 18 amino acids long. CDR1 ENHRY and CDR2 SYGVKD come from the germline V gene. V lost 0 bases, J lost 0 bases, and 14 bases lay in between. Here the CDR3 reads CAISESRKADATNEKLFF. The CDR3 DNA sequence: TGTGCCATCAGTGAGTCGCGGAAGGCGGATGCAACTAATGAAAAACTGTTTTTT.

This clone is a singleton in its sample. The chain is built from TRBV5-1 and TRBJ1-3, with D maybe TRBD1 (6 bases). CDR1 is SGHRS, CDR2 YFSETQ, per germline. CDR3 size: 16 residues. V gave up 4 bases and J gave up 0 bases, with 14 bases separating them. The CDR3 sequence: CASSAGQSYSGNTIYF. As DNA, the CDR3 is TGCGCCAGCAGCGCCGGACAGTCCTACTCTGGAAACACCATATATTTT.

This chain joins TRBV15 and TRBJ2-7; a weak D match, TRBD2 (6 bases). The CDR3 runs to 15 residues. Per the germline V gene, CDR1 is LNHNV and CDR2 is YYDKDF (reference sequence). Trimming cost V 3 bases and J 1 base, with 13 bases left between them. The CDR3 reads CATSRISRGSYEQYF. In DNA form, the CDR3 reads TGTGCCACCAGCAGGATTTCCCGGGGGTCCTACGAGCAGTACTTC.

This rearrangement joins TRBV9 to TRBJ2-3, with D possibly TRBD1 on 5 matching bases. The CDR3 covers 14 residues. The V gene lost 4 bases and the J gene lost 0 bases, with 9 bases spanning the gap. CDR1 and CDR2 from the germline V gene are SGDLS and YYNGEE. The DNA of the CDR3 is TGTGCCAGCAGCACCGACAGAAGCACAGATACGCAGTATTTT. Translating gives CASSTDRSTDTQYF.